Following are 20 T cell receptor beta chains from one sample sequenced in a study of technical replicates of blood from a handful of donors. The repertoire was sequenced with immunoSEQ multiplex PCR; TCRdb's copy has only in-frame clones and lacks some. The top ten clones hold 12% of a sample with about 13,000 clones, 70% to 80% of them seen once. Material for sequencing was PBMCs. The receptors were gathered from a human donor in good health.

The chain is built from TRBV11-2 and TRBJ2-1, with 7 bases lining up with TRBD1. Looked up from germline, CDR1 is SGHAT and CDR2 is FQNNGV. V lost 0 bases to trimming and J lost 5 bases; unmatched junction nucleotides: 4. The CDR3 is made up of 15 amino acids. In DNA form, the CDR3 reads TGTGCCAGCAGCTTAGATGAGGGGGCCCACAATGAGCAGTTCTTC. It specifies CASSLDEGAHNEQFF.

The rearrangement links TRBV5-4 to TRBJ1-1; perhaps TRBD1 as D (6 bases). Germline CDR1 is SGHNT and CDR2 is YYREEE (reference sequence). With 2 bases removed from V and 0 bases from J, the gap between germline ends came to 8 bases. The CDR3 sequence is 14 residues long. CDR3 amino acids: CASSFGQMNTEAFF. In nucleotides, the CDR3 is TGTGCCAGCAGCTTTGGACAGATGAACACTGAAGCTTTCTTT.

The CDR3 sequence is CASSRGLAGEQFF. In nucleotides, the CDR3 is TGTGCCAGCAGTCGCGGACTAGCGGGGGAGCAGTTCTTC. This chain uses TRBV27 with TRBJ2-1; 12 bases agree with TRBD2. CDR3 size: 13 residues. Germline CDR1 is MNHEY and CDR2 is SMNVEV (reference sequence). J was trimmed by 10 bases and V by 5 bases; bases with no gene match: 3.

The chain combines TRBV29-1 with TRBJ1-2; D ambiguous. Germline V gene lookup returns CDR1 SQVTM and CDR2 ANQGSEA. This CDR3 spans 15 amino acids. V was cut by 1 base and J by 8 bases, with 20 bases left in between. The CDR3 nucleotides read TGCAGCGTTGAAGTAGGCGTCGGGAACCCTTCAGGCTACACCTTC. This sequence encodes CSVEVGVGNPSGYTF.

V and J are TRBV15 and TRBJ2-7; TRBD2 aligns across 9 bases. J was trimmed by 2 bases and V by 1 base; bases with no gene match: 6. Germline V gives CDR1 LNHNV, CDR2 YYDKDF (reference sequence). CDR3 length: 16 amino acids. The chain's CDR3 is CATSRVRLAGPYEQYF. In nucleotides, the CDR3 is TGTGCCACCAGCAGAGTTAGGCTAGCGGGGCCCTACGAGCAGTACTTC.

The CDR3: CASSPGGGGNTEAFF. For the CDR3, the DNA is TGTGCCAGCAGCCCTGGAGGTGGGGGCAACACTGAAGCTTTCTTT. The chain joins TRBV7-9 to TRBJ1-1; possible D gene TRBD1, 6 bases. The V and J ends lost 5 bases and 2 bases respectively, with 15 bases between them. There are 15 residues in the CDR3. Germline CDR1 is SEHNR and CDR2 is FQNEAQ (reference sequence).

This sequence joins TRBV19 and TRBJ2-5; maybe TRBD1 (6 bases). Trimming took off 4 bases at V and 5 bases at J, with 14 bases between the two ends. This CDR3 is 14 amino acids long. From germline, CDR1 is LNHDA and CDR2 SQIVND (reference sequence). The CDR3, as DNA: TGTGCCAGTAGTAGGGGGCATAGTTGGGAGACCCAGTACTTC. This gives the protein CASSRGHSWETQYF.

The rearrangement joins TRBV6-5 to TRBJ2-3; 8 nucleotides match TRBD2. Unmatched junction bases numbered 7, after V lost 6 bases and J lost 5 bases. Germline values: CDR1 MNHEY, CDR2 SVGAGI. CDR3 size: 14 residues. The CDR3 is CASSLSGRGDTQYF. In DNA form, the CDR3 reads TGTGCCAGCAGCCTCAGCGGGAGAGGAGATACGCAGTATTTT.

J is TRBJ1-5 and V is TRBV15; no reliable D call. The CDR3 has 14 amino acids. V lost 5 bases to trimming and J lost 0 bases, with 8 bases between them. Germline CDR1 LNHNV, CDR2 YYDKDF (reference sequence). CDR3 nucleotide sequence: TGTGCCACCAGCGACTCCAATAGCAATCAGCCCCAGCATTTT. It is translated as CATSDSNSNQPQHF.

The V and J genes are TRBV11-2 and TRBJ2-5; no clear D gene. CDR1 and CDR2 (germline): SGHAT, FQNNGV. V was clipped by 4 bases and J by 2 bases, with 5 bases between them. The CDR3 runs to 12 residues. CDR3 DNA: TGTGCCAGCAGCTACTCACAAGAGACCCAGTACTTC. Translation: CASSYSQETQYF.

CDR3 sequence: CASSDRREARFF. The CDR3 DNA follows: TGTGCCAGCAGTGATAGGCGGGAGGCCCGGTTCTTC. The chain uses TRBV2 and TRBJ2-1; 8 nucleotides agree with TRBD2. The CDR3 is made up of 12 amino acids. Trimming at V came to 3 bases and at J to 15 bases, leaving 7 bases not matched to a gene. CDR1 SNHLY and CDR2 FYNNEI come from the germline V gene. The variable domain in full, with the rest retrieved from reference TRBV2 and TRBJ2-1, is EPEVTQTPSHQVTQMGQEVILRCVPISNHLYFYWYRQILGQKVEFLVSFYNNEISEKSEIFDDQFSVERPDGSNFTLKIRSTKLEDSAMYFCASSDRREARFFGPGTRLTVL.

The chain employs TRBV28 and TRBJ1-5; 9 nucleotides align to TRBD1. From germline, CDR1 is MDHEN and CDR2 SYDVKM. V was pared by 3 bases and J by 7 bases, with 7 bases of the junction left unmatched. This CDR3 has 15 amino acids. CDR3 residues: CASSFGTGTRQPQHF. CDR3 DNA sequence: TGTGCCAGCAGTTTTGGGACAGGGACTCGGCAGCCCCAGCATTTT.

The chain joins TRBV28 to TRBJ2-7, with a weak D call TRBD1 (6 bases). The germline CDR1 and CDR2 sequences are MDHEN and SYDVKM. Deletions cut 7 bases from V and 2 bases from J, with 15 bases between. The CDR3 has 14 amino acids. The CDR3 DNA reads as TGTGCCAGCACCTGGGGGACATTTCCCTACGAGCAGTACTTC. Translated, it gives CASTWGTFPYEQYF.

The chain joins TRBV6-1 to TRBJ2-7; 11 bases fit TRBD2. The CDR3 spans 15 residues. CDR1 and CDR2 from the germline V gene are MNHNS and SASEGT. V gave up 1 base and J gave up 1 base; unmatched junction bases: 0. Here the CDR3 DNA reads TGTGCCAGCAGTGAAGGACTAGCGGGATCCTACGAGCAGTACTTC. It translates to CASSEGLAGSYEQYF.

V is TRBV4-1 and J is TRBJ2-3; 9 positions agree with TRBD2. This CDR3 has 17 residues. V lost 1 base, J lost 5 bases, and 10 bases stayed unmatched. The germline gives CDR1 MGHRA, CDR2 YSYEKL. The CDR3 spells CASSQGREGLMRDTQYF. CDR3 nucleotide sequence: TGCGCCAGCAGCCAAGGGCGGGAGGGCCTAATGAGAGATACGCAGTATTTT.

The genes are TRBV18 and TRBJ2-7; weak D call: TRBD2 (5 bases). The CDR3 is 14 amino acids. Trimming removed 6 bases from V and 2 bases from J, with 14 bases in between. Germline CDR1 reads KGHSH; CDR2 reads LQKENI. CDR3 sequence (DNA): TGTGCCAGCTCTCCGGGATCCCAAGCCTACGAGCAGTACTTC. It encodes CASSPGSQAYEQYF. The full variable domain, in which reference TRBV18 and TRBJ2-7 provide the parts outside the CDR3, is NAGVMQNPRHLVRRRGQEARLRCSPMKGHSHVYWYRQLPEEGLKFMVYLQKENIIDESGMPKERFSAEFPKEGPSILRIQQVVRGDSAAYFCASSPGSQAYEQYFGPGTRLTVT.

The rearrangement uses TRBV11-2 and TRBJ2-7; 8 nucleotides align to TRBD1. Germline V gives CDR1 SGHAT, CDR2 FQNNGV. The trim removed 5 bases at V and 3 bases at J, leaving 6 bases unmatched. The CDR3 has 14 residues. CDR3 loop: CASSRDRSYYEQYF. The CDR3 DNA is TGTGCCAGCAGCCGGGACAGGAGCTACTACGAGCAGTACTTC.

The chain uses TRBV11-3 and TRBJ2-7; the match to TRBD2 covers 10 bases. CDR1 and CDR2 from the germline V gene are SGHNT and YENEEA. With V trimmed by 5 bases and J by 6 bases, 10 bases remained unmatched. The CDR3 is 15 residues long. CDR3 in amino acids: CASSQTGTSVAEQYF. The CDR3 DNA sequence: TGTGCCAGCAGCCAAACCGGGACTAGCGTTGCCGAGCAGTACTTC.

The V and J genes are TRBV28 and TRBJ1-4, with a tentative D call TRBD1 (5 bases). Trimming shortened V by 4 bases and J by 3 bases, and 9 bases separated the two germline ends. Per germline, CDR1 MDHEN and CDR2 SYDVKM. The CDR3 is made up of 14 amino acids. CDR3 coding DNA: TGTGCCAGCAGTTCAGGGTCATCTAATGAAAAACTGTTTTTT. Its protein product is CASSSGSSNEKLFF.

The CDR3 reads CASHPTGNNQPQHF. The CDR3 coding sequence is TGTGCAAGTCATCCAACAGGGAACAATCAGCCCCAGCATTTT. J is TRBJ1-5 and V is TRBV12-2; TRBD1, the table's D call, lacks a check against the DNA. TRBV12-2 is labeled a pseudogene. This CDR3 has 14 residues.